Listed here is a single T cell receptor beta chain. This entry belongs to a study of blood T cell repertoires in COVID-19. Looking at the study overall: The origin of the acute and convalescent COVID-19 samples was the United States, Italy and Spain. Sample material is recorded as cDNA or gDNA derived from T cells, B-cell-depleted T cells, or PBMCs.

Per the original methods: Amplification with reference gene primers provided the estimates of nucleated cell counts. Generated by immunoSEQ multiplex PCR, the TCRdb table keeps only in-frame clones and is missing some. The D gene and trimming were derived from the DNA, and the V and J assignments and clone size from that table. The table includes some 130,000 clones, approximately 80% detected once. Germline V gives CDR1 GTSNPN, CDR2 SVGIG (reference sequence). CDR3 length equals 13 residues. Trimming pared 3 bases from V and 6 bases from J, leaving 14 bases between. The chain uses TRBV30 and TRBJ1-1; no clear D gene. The sequencing sample was made of peripheral blood. This TCR derives from a man aged 35 to 55 with active or convalescent COVID-19. The CDR3, as DNA: TGTGCCTGGAGCCTTCTCAAGAGGCCTGAAGCTTTCTTT. Protein sequence: CAWSLLKRPEAFF.